These 9 T cell receptor beta chains share one sample of origin, sequenced in a study of cytomegalovirus exposure and HLA in healthy donors. Use of 60 Vbeta and 13 Jbeta primers characterized the PCR. Here immunoSEQ multiplex PCR was the method, and the copy in TCRdb shows in-frame clones only, minus some. The sample shows tens of thousands of clones, roughly 80% of them seen only once. The source material was PBMCs. The receptors were gathered from a woman in her twenties or thirties in good health and CMV-seronegative.

This chain links TRBV7-9 with TRBJ2-1, with a weak D call TRBD1 (5 bases). Deletions cut 2 bases from V and 5 bases from J, with 16 bases between. Germline lookup yields CDR1 SEHNR and CDR2 FQNEAQ (reference sequence). The CDR3 length is 16 residues. The CDR3 sequence: CASSLKGPLRDNEQFF. CDR3 nucleotide sequence: TGTGCCAGCAGCTTAAAGGGGCCCTTACGGGACAATGAGCAGTTCTTC.

This rearrangement joins TRBV27 to TRBJ1-3, with TRBD1 matching over 7 bases. V was clipped by 2 bases and J by 0 bases; unmatched bases: 4. The CDR3 runs 16 residues. CDR1 is MNHEY and CDR2 is SMNVEV in the germline V gene (reference sequence). CDR3 sequence (DNA): TGTGCCAGCAGTTTACCGGACAGGTTCTCTGGAAACACCATATATTTT. It translates to CASSLPDRFSGNTIYF.

The chain joins TRBV4-1 to TRBJ2-3; tentative D call: TRBD1 (5 bases). V was trimmed by 0 bases and J by 0 bases, leaving 10 bases between them. This CDR3 is 16 amino acids long. Germline lookup yields CDR1 MGHRA and CDR2 YSYEKL. The CDR3 reads CASSQEGASSTDTQYF. For the CDR3, the DNA is TGCGCCAGCAGCCAAGAAGGGGCCTCTAGCACAGATACGCAGTATTTT.

The chain combines TRBV19 with TRBJ1-3; TRBD1 agrees at 8 bases. The V and J ends lost 3 bases and 6 bases, in that order; junction bases with no gene match: 10. Germline CDR1 and CDR2: LNHDA and SQIVND (reference sequence). This CDR3 is built from 16 residues. Here the CDR3 reads CASSIWADRAANTIYF. The CDR3 nucleotides read TGTGCCAGTAGTATTTGGGCGGACAGGGCGGCAAACACCATATATTTT.

In nucleotides, the CDR3 is TGTGCCAGCAGCGGGAGGGGGGGGGACCCCTACAATGAGCAGTTCTTC. This gives the protein CASSGRGGDPYNEQFF. The chain has TRBV7-9 and TRBJ2-1, with a possible D match to TRBD2 (7 bases). The germline CDR1 and CDR2 sequences are SEHNR and FQNEAQ (reference sequence). This CDR3 is built from 16 residues. V gave up 5 bases and J gave up 2 bases, with 16 bases separating them.

The chain uses TRBV19 and TRBJ2-5; TRBD2 aligns across 13 bases. J was trimmed by 7 bases and V by 2 bases; bases with no gene match: 13. The CDR3 runs to 18 residues. Germline assignment: CDR1 LNHDA and CDR2 SQIVND (reference sequence). The CDR3 sequence is CASSIKGYGLAGVWTQYF. The CDR3 region has the DNA TGTGCCAGTAGTATAAAGGGGTACGGACTAGCGGGGGTATGGACCCAGTACTTC.

J is TRBJ1-2 and V is TRBV15; the match to TRBD1 covers 11 bases. This CDR3 region has 15 residues. J gave up 8 bases and V 3 bases, and 8 bases lay outside the gene matches. The germline CDR1 and CDR2 sequences are LNHNV and YYDKDF (reference sequence). CDR3: CATSRRADRGLGYTF. CDR3 in DNA: TGTGCCACCAGCAGGCGGGCGGACAGGGGGCTCGGCTACACCTTC.

The table lists this clone with a few counts. The chain combines TRBV18 with TRBJ1-1; D might be TRBD1 (5 bases). Trimming cost V 8 bases and J 3 bases, with 13 bases left between them. In germline, CDR1 is KGHSH, CDR2 LQKENI. The CDR3 contains 13 residues. The CDR3 spells CASAREEYTEAFF. The CDR3 region has the DNA TGTGCCAGCGCCAGGGAGGAGTACACTGAAGCTTTCTTT. The complete variable domain, with remaining parts taken from reference TRBV18 and TRBJ1-1, reads NAGVMQNPRHLVRRRGQEARLRCSPMKGHSHVYWYRQLPEEGLKFMVYLQKENIIDESGMPKERFSAEFPKEGPSILRIQQVVRGDSAAYFCASAREEYTEAFFGQGTRLTVV.

J is TRBJ2-1 and V is TRBV11-2; D call uncertain. Germline V gene lookup returns CDR1 SGHAT and CDR2 FQNNGV. The CDR3 is 15 residues long. Trimming removed 2 bases at V and 2 bases at J, with 10 bases between. CDR3 sequence (DNA): TGTGCCAGCAGCTTACCTAGGATCACCTACAATGAGCAGTTCTTC. This translates into CASSLPRITYNEQFF.